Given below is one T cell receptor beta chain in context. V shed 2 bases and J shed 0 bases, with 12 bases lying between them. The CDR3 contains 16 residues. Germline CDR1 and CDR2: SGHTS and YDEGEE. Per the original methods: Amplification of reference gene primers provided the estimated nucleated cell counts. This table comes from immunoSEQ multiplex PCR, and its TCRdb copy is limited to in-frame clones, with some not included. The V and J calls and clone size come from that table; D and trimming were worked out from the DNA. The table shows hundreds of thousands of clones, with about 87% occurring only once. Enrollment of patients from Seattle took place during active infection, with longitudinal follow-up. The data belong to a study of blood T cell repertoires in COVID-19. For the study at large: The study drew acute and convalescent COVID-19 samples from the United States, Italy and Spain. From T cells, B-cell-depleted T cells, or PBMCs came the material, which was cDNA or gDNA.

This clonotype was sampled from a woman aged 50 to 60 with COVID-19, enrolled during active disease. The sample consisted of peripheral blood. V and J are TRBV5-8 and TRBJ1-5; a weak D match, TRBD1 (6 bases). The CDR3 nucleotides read TGTGCCAGCAGCTTTAGGACAGCATATAGCAATCAGCCCCAGCATTTT. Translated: CASSFRTAYSNQPQHF. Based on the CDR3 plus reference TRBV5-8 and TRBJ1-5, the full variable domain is EAGVTQSPTHLIKTRGQQATLRCSPISGHTSVYWYQQALGLGLQFLLWYDEGEERNRGNFPPRFSGRQFPNYSSELNVNALELEDSALYLCASSFRTAYSNQPQHFGDGTRLSIL.